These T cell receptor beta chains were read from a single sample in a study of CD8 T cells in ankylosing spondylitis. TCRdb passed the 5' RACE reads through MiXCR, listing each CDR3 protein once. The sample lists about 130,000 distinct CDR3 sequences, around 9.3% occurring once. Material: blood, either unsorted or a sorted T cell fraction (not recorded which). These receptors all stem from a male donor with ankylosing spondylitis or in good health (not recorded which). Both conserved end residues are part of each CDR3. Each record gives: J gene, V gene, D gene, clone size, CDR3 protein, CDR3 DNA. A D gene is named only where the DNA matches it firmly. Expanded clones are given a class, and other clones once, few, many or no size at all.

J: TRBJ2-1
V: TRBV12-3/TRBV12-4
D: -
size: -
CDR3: CASSPIRRGRGDNEQFF
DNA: TGTGCCAGCAGCCCGATAAGGAGGGGGAGAGGGGACAATGAGCAGTTCTTC

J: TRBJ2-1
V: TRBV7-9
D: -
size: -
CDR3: CASSLLASSDEQFF
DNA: TGTGCCAGCAGCTTATTGGCTAGCTCCGATGAGCAGTTCTTC

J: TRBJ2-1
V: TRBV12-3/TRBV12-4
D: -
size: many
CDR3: CASRRVYNEQFF
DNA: TGTGCCAGCAGGAGGGTGTACAATGAGCAGTTCTTC

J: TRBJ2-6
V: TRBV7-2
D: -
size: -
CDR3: CASRQGSGANVLTF
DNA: TGTGCCAGCAGACAGGGCTCTGGGGCCAACGTCCTGACTTTC

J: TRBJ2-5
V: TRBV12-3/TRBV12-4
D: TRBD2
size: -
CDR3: CASCLNTGTSGRTQETQYF
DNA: TGTGCCAGCTGTTTGAATACGGGGACTAGCGGGAGGACCCAAGAGACCCAGTACTTC

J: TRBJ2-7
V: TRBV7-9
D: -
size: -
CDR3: CASSLVGQYSSEQYF
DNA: TGTGCCAGCAGCTTAGTGGGTCAGTATTCTTCCGAGCAGTACTTC

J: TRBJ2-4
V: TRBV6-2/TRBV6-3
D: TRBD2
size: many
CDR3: CASSYSGRGNIQYF
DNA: TGTGCCAGCAGTTATAGCGGGAGAGGAAACATTCAGTACTTC

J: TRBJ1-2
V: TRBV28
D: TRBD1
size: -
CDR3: CASSGTGGQHGYTF
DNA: TGTGCCAGCAGTGGGACAGGGGGCCAGCATGGCTACACCTTC

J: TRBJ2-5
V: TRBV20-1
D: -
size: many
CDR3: CSRTVQETQYF
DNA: TGCAGCCGGACAGTGCAAGAGACCCAGTACTTC

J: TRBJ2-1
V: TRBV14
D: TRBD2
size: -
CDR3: CASSQGLATAEQFF
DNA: TGTGCCAGCAGCCAGGGACTAGCGACCGCTGAGCAGTTCTTC

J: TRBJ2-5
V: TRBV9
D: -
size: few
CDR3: CASSVASIAAPETQYF
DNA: TGTGCCAGCAGCGTAGCTTCGATAGCAGCCCCAGAGACCCAGTACTTC

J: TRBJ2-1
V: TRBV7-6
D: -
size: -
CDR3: CASSLAWGGTGNEQFF
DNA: TGTGCCAGCAGCTTAGCTTGGGGAGGTACGGGCAATGAGCAGTTCTTC

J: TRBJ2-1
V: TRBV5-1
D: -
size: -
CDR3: CASSHQGEQFF
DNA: TGCGCCAGCAGCCACCAGGGTGAGCAGTTCTTC

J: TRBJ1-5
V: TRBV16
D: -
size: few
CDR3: CASSQFPGLGPQHF
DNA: TGTGCCAGCAGCCAATTTCCAGGTCTAGGGCCCCAGCATTTT

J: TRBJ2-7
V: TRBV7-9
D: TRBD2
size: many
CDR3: CASSLALAGAYEQYF
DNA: TGTGCCAGCAGCTTAGCGCTAGCGGGAGCGTACGAGCAGTACTTC

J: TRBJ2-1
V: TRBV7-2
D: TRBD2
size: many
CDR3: CASSLKRLAGNNEQFF
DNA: TGTGCCAGCAGCTTAAAAAGGCTAGCGGGAAACAATGAGCAGTTCTTC

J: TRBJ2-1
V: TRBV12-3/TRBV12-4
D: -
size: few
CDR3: CASSLHRNSYNEQFF
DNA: TGTGCCAGCAGTTTGCACAGGAACTCCTACAATGAGCAGTTCTTC

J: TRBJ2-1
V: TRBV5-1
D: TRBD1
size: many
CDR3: CASSFTTGAVNEQFF
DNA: TGCGCCAGCAGCTTTACGACAGGGGCGGTCAATGAGCAGTTCTTC

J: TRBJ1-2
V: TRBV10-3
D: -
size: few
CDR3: CAITVLSPAGLDGYTF
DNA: TGTGCCATCACGGTCCTTAGCCCCGCAGGTTTAGATGGCTACACCTTC

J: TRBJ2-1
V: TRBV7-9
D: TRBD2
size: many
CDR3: CASSLLLAGNNEQFF
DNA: TGTGCCAGCAGCTTATTACTAGCGGGAAACAATGAGCAGTTCTTC

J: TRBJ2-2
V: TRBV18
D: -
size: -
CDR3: CASSHSRDPNTGELFF
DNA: TGTGCCAGCTCACACAGCAGGGATCCGAACACCGGGGAGCTGTTTTTT

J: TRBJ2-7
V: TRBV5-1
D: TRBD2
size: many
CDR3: CASKQGTSGPYEQYF
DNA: TGCGCCAGCAAGCAGGGGACTAGCGGACCCTACGAGCAGTACTTC

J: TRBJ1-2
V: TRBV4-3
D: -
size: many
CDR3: CASSQVSGGYGYTF
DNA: TGCGCCAGCAGCCAAGTTTCAGGCGGCTATGGCTACACCTTC

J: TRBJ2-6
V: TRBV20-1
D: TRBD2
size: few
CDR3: CSARDLGLAGVSGANVLTF
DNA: TGCAGTGCTAGAGATCTTGGACTAGCGGGAGTCTCTGGGGCCAACGTCCTGACTTTC

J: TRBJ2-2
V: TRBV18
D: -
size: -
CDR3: CASSPPMGPSAGELFF
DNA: TGTGCCAGCTCACCACCGATGGGTCCGTCAGCCGGGGAGCTGTTTTTT

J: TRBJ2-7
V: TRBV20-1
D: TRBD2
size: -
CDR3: CCAPLERAAGVRMGEQYF
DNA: TGCTGTGCTCCTTTAGAAAGAGCGGCGGGAGTCCGGATGGGTGAGCAGTACTTC

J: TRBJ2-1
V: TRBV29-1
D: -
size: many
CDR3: CTWGYDNEQFF
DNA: TGCACATGGGGATACGACAATGAGCAGTTCTTC

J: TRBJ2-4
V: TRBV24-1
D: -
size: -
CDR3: CATSDPREAKNIQYF
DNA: TGTGCCACCAGTGACCCCCGGGAGGCCAAAAACATTCAGTACTTC

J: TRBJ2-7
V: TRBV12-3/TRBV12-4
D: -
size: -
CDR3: CASINRGQGEQYF
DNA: TGTGCCAGCATCAACCGGGGCCAAGGAGAGCAGTACTTC

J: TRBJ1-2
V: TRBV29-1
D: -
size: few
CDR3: CSFTPQAGGYGYTF
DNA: TGCAGCTTCACACCTCAAGCAGGAGGTTATGGCTACACCTTC

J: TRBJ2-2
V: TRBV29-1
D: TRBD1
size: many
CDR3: CSVRDRERGDTGELFF
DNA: TGCAGCGTCCGTGACAGGGAACGGGGCGACACCGGGGAGCTGTTTTTT

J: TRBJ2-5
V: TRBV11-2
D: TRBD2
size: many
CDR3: CASSLIFITGGGETQYF
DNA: TGTGCCAGCAGCTTAATCTTCATAACGGGAGGAGGGGAGACCCAGTACTTC

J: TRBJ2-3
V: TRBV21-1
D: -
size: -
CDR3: CANTSGTARTSTDTQYF
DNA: TGTGCCAACACCTCCGGGACAGCACGTACTAGCACAGATACGCAGTATTTT

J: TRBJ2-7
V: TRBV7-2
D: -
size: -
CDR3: CASSPRGTRSYEQYF
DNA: TGTGCCAGCAGCCCCCGGGGGACTCGCTCCTACGAGCAGTACTTC

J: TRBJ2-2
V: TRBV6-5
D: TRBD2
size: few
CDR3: CASSSHGAGETGELFF
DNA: TGTGCCAGCAGTTCCCATGGGGCGGGAGAGACCGGGGAGCTGTTTTTT

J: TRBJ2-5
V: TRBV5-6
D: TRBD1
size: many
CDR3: CASSFWTGRETQYF
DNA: TGTGCCAGCAGCTTTTGGACAGGGCGAGAGACCCAGTACTTC

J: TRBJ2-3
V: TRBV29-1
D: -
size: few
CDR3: CSAREFFTDTQYF
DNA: TGCAGCGCCCGAGAGTTTTTCACAGATACGCAGTATTTT

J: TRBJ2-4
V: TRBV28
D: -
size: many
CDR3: CASTRTGLRVPIQYF
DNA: TGTGCCAGCACAAGGACGGGACTCCGAGTCCCTATTCAGTACTTC

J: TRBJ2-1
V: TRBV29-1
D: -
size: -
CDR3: CSVDASVISYNEQFF
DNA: TGCAGCGTTGATGCTAGCGTTATCTCCTACAATGAGCAGTTCTTC

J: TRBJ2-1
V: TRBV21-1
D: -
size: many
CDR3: CASSLRSGTSGCYEQFF
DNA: TGTGCCAGCAGCCTACGGTCCGGGACTAGCGGGTGTTATGAGCAGTTCTTC